Below are 5 T cell receptor beta chains sequenced from a single sample in a study of beta chain features in type 1 diabetes. Overall study results and limits: Moderate but significant shortening of TCRB CDR3s was recorded in all four CD4+ subsets from Type 1 diabetes patients.

The investigators reverse transcribed all of the isolated RNA, so they sequenced expressed TCRB transcripts. Produced via immunoSEQ multiplex PCR; TCRdb's table is partial and in-frame only. Here the sample spans about 120,000 clones, about a sixth being singletons. Antigens for these TCRs are unknown. Sequenced material: central memory CD4+ T cells from blood. These receptors all stem from a man aged 25 to 40 with type 1 diabetes.

This clone was recorded many times. The chain recombines TRBV11-2 with TRBJ2-1; a weak D match, TRBD2 (6 bases). This CDR3 comprises 16 residues. The germline V and J ends were trimmed by 5 bases and 8 bases, with 22 bases remaining between them. Germline CDR1 reads SGHAT; CDR2 reads FQNNGV. The CDR3 loop is CASSLPGTSGKDEQFF. CDR3 DNA sequence: TGTGCCAGCAGCCTACCCGGGACTTCAGGGAAGGATGAGCAGTTCTTC.

This clone has just a few counts. This chain connects TRBV30 to TRBJ2-5; D is unclear. The CDR3 loop spans 12 amino acids. Trimming took off 5 bases at V and 5 bases at J, with 12 bases between the two ends. CDR1 and CDR2 (germline): GTSNPN, SVGIG (reference sequence). The CDR3 region is CAWGRRRETQYF. In DNA form, the CDR3 reads TGTGCCTGGGGCAGACGAAGGGAGACCCAGTACTTC.

This clone was picked up a small number of times. The chain uses TRBV6-6 and TRBJ2-7; D possibly corresponds to TRBD1 (6 bases). This CDR3 has 15 amino acids. Trimming pared 3 bases from V and 0 bases from J, leaving 12 bases between. The germline CDR1 and CDR2 sequences are MNHNY and SVGAGI (reference sequence). CDR3 protein: CASSYTGQTSYEQYF. The DNA of the CDR3 is TGTGCCAGCAGTTATACCGGACAGACCTCCTACGAGCAGTACTTC.

This clone has more than one count but fewer than ten. The gene calls are TRBV6-5 and TRBJ1-2; D possibly corresponds to TRBD1 (5 bases). V gave up 6 bases and J gave up 0 bases, with 11 bases separating them. From germline, CDR1 is MNHEY and CDR2 SVGAGI. The CDR3 loop spans 14 amino acids. DNA of the CDR3: TGTGCCAGCAGCTCTGGGGCAGCTAACTATGGCTACACCTTC. Amino acid sequence: CASSSGAANYGYTF.

This clone turned up a few times. The chain has TRBV5-6 and TRBJ2-3; D might be TRBD2 (7 bases). The CDR3 is 14 residues long. V lost 5 bases and J 2 bases, leaving 12 bases between the germline ends. In germline, CDR1 is SGHDT, CDR2 YYEEEE. CDR3 sequence: CASSFGGHTDTQYF. In nucleotides, the CDR3 is TGTGCCAGCAGTTTCGGGGGGCACACAGATACGCAGTATTTT.